The 2 T cell receptor beta chains given below trace back to one sample, sequenced in a study of T-cell reconstitution after alpha-beta-depleted transplantation in children. Preparation of the TCRbeta library involved a method that used unique molecular identifiers. TCRdb redid the calling of the PCR reads with MiXCR, one entry per CDR3 protein. Of about 420,000 distinct CDR3 sequences in the sample, around 15% were seen once. Specimen: PBMCs, mostly from graft donor cells, collected 360 days after TCRalphabeta/CD19-depleted stem cell transplant. Source of these receptors: a boy less than two years old who had a stem cell transplant for Wiskott-Aldrich syndrome, so the T cells may come from the graft donor.

V and J are TRBV5-1 and TRBJ2-7; TRBD1 might be the D (6 bases). This CDR3 spans 14 amino acids. Germline V gene data show CDR1 as SGHRS and CDR2 as YFSETQ. The germline V and J ends were trimmed by 0 bases and 3 bases, with 10 bases remaining between them. CDR3 residues: CASSLDRANYEQYF. Here the CDR3 DNA reads TGCGCCAGCAGCTTGGACAGGGCCAACTACGAGCAGTACTTC.

A few counts support this clonotype. The CDR3 spells CASSLRTSGGIYNEQFF. The CDR3 DNA sequence: TGTGCCAGCAGCTTGCGAACTAGCGGGGGGATATACAATGAGCAGTTCTTC. The chain combines TRBV5-6 with TRBJ2-1; 12 nucleotides line up with TRBD2. The CDR3 spans 17 residues. J lost 4 bases, V lost 1 base, and 6 bases had no gene match. Germline loops: CDR1 SGHDT, CDR2 YYEEEE.